Here is one T cell receptor beta chain with its context. The data were taken from a study of blood T cell repertoires in COVID-19. From germline, CDR1 is SGHAT and CDR2 FQNNGV. The CDR3 has 15 residues. V was trimmed by 4 bases and J by 5 bases, leaving 17 bases between them. Profiled with immunoSEQ multiplex PCR; TCRdb holds only in-frame clones, not every one. Of tens of thousands of clones detected, 90% to 95% appear once; the ten largest clones hold about 4.1%. The sequencing input was peripheral blood. The V call is TRBV11-2, the J call TRBJ2-5; the D gene is possibly TRBD2 (6 bases). This TCR derives from a human donor with active COVID-19. The donor label of this sample is uncertain. The chain's CDR3 is CASSSGPLGGETQYF. As DNA, the CDR3 is TGTGCCAGCAGCTCTGGCCCCTTGGGGGGTGAGACCCAGTACTTC.